These 18 T cell receptor beta chains came from one sample sequenced in a study of cytomegalovirus exposure and HLA in healthy donors. The PCR used 60 Vbeta and 13 Jbeta primers. Measured with immunoSEQ multiplex PCR; TCRdb has only the in-frame clones, and not every one. The table includes around 140,000 clones, roughly 9.6% detected once. The material sequenced was PBMCs. Receptors originate from a woman aged 40-49 years in good health and CMV-seropositive.

This clone was seen a few times. This chain uses TRBV6-5 with TRBJ1-1; 7 positions agree with TRBD1. This CDR3 has 15 residues. Germline-derived CDR1 and CDR2 are MNHEY and SVGAGI. V lost 4 bases to trimming and J lost 4 bases; unmatched junction nucleotides: 9. CDR3 protein: CASSSTTGSTTEAFF. Written as DNA, the CDR3 is TGTGCCAGCAGTTCCACGACAGGGTCGACCACTGAAGCTTTCTTT.

This clone occurred a few times. This rearrangement joins TRBV7-9 to TRBJ1-5; possible D gene TRBD1, 6 bases. The CDR3 runs to 15 residues. Germline values: CDR1 SEHNR, CDR2 FQNEAQ (reference sequence). V shed 4 bases and J shed 4 bases, with 14 bases lying between them. The CDR3 spells CASSSQGDGNQPQHF. In DNA, the CDR3 is TGTGCCAGCAGCTCACAGGGAGATGGGAATCAGCCCCAGCATTTT.

This clone was counted only a few times. CDR3 DNA sequence: TGTGCCAGCACGGACAGGCCCGTCGGGGAGCTGTTTTTT. It encodes CASTDRPVGELFF. The chain links TRBV5-5 to TRBJ2-2; 7 nucleotides match TRBD1. CDR1 is SGHKS, CDR2 YYEKEE, per germline (reference sequence). V lost 6 bases to trimming and J lost 7 bases; unmatched junction nucleotides: 6. The CDR3 length is 13 residues.

The chain carries TRBV10-2 and TRBJ2-4; D not certain. The germline V and J ends were trimmed by 3 bases and 0 bases, with 9 bases remaining between them. The CDR3 spans 15 residues. Germline CDR1 reads WSHSY; CDR2 reads SAAADI. CDR3 amino acids: CASSDGRSAKNIQYF. The CDR3 coding sequence is TGCGCCAGCAGTGATGGTCGGTCAGCCAAAAACATTCAGTACTTC.

The chain carries TRBV2 and TRBJ2-7; 11 bases map to TRBD1. The V segment lost 6 bases and the J segment 5 bases; nucleotides outside the gene matches: 6. This CDR3 has 14 amino acids. Germline CDR1 is SNHLY and CDR2 is FYNNEI. Here the CDR3 reads CASSAGTGGHEQYF. CDR3 in DNA: TGTGCCAGCAGCGCCGGGACAGGGGGACACGAGCAGTACTTC.

This clone was picked up a small number of times. Other DNA sequences in the sample encode the same CDR3. J is TRBJ1-3 and V is TRBV5-1; D unclear. This CDR3 has 15 residues. CDR1 and CDR2 from the germline V gene are SGHRS and YFSETQ. The V and J ends lost 2 bases and 1 base respectively, with 10 bases between them. The CDR3 region is CASSFDGGSGNTIYF. The CDR3, as DNA: TGCGCCAGCAGCTTCGACGGAGGATCTGGAAACACCATATATTTT. The complete variable domain, with remaining parts taken from reference TRBV5-1 and TRBJ1-3, reads KAGVTQTPRYLIKTRGQQVTLSCSPISGHRSVSWYQQTPGQGLQFLFEYFSETQRNKGNFPGRFSGRQFSNSRSEMNVSTLELGDSALYLCASSFDGGSGNTIYFGEGSWLTVV.

The genes are TRBV6-6 and TRBJ2-6, with 7 bases that match TRBD1. The CDR3 consists of 15 residues. Losses at the gene ends were 6 bases for V and 2 bases for J; bases not matched to a gene: 4. CDR1 and CDR2 (germline): MNHNY, SVGAGI (reference sequence). CDR3 region: CASSDREPGANVLTF. The CDR3, as DNA: TGTGCCAGCAGCGACAGGGAGCCTGGGGCCAACGTCCTGACTTTC.

Details on this clone: No DNA is shown, since the ends of the CDR3 on it are uncertain; the CDR3 is the one TCRdb lists. Other DNA sequences in this specimen translate into the identical CDR3. V usage is TRBV7-2 and J usage is TRBJ1-1; no check of the table's D call, TRBD1, against the DNA was made. CDR1 is SGHTA, CDR2 FQGNSA, per germline. The CDR3 region is 12 residues in length, termini included. CDR3 protein: CASRWGQGNAFF.

The chain has TRBV13 and TRBJ1-4; TRBD1 aligns across 8 bases. The CDR3 length is 17 residues. The ends lost 5 bases at V and 4 bases at J; junction bases unmatched: 12. Germline lookup yields CDR1 PRHDT and CDR2 FYEKMQ (reference sequence). CDR3: CASSLRRTGRFNEKLFF. CDR3 nucleotide sequence: TGTGCCAGCAGCCTTCGACGGACAGGGAGGTTTAATGAAAAACTGTTTTTT.

The chain uses TRBV5-1 and TRBJ1-2; D is unresolved. The CDR3 loop spans 13 amino acids. Between the trimmed V and J ends, which lost 0 bases and 4 bases, there was a span of 7 bases. The germline V gene encodes CDR1 SGHRS and CDR2 YFSETQ. CDR3: CASSLDRFYGYTF. CDR3 bases: TGCGCCAGCAGCTTGGACAGATTCTATGGCTACACCTTC.

This clone was counted between two and nine times. The rearrangement links TRBV12-5 to TRBJ1-5; no firm D call. Germline CDR1 is LGHNT and CDR2 is FRNRAP. The CDR3 has 14 residues. Trimming took off 0 bases at V and 7 bases at J, with 10 bases between the two ends. CDR3 nucleotide sequence: TGTGCTAGTGGTTTGGTATCGGTTTCACAGCCCCAGCATTTT. This codes for CASGLVSVSQPQHF.

This clone was observed a few times. The chain recombines TRBV25-1 with TRBJ1-2; 8 bases are shared with TRBD1. Germline CDR1 reads MGHDK; CDR2 reads SYGVNS. CDR3 length: 16 amino acids. The V segment lost 3 bases and the J segment 4 bases; nucleotides outside the gene matches: 10. DNA of the CDR3: TGTGCCAGCAGTGACCCACGGACAGGGTCCGCCTATGGCTACACCTTC. This translates into CASSDPRTGSAYGYTF.

This clone was counted only a few times. This chain joins TRBV5-6 and TRBJ2-7, with D unclear. CDR1 is SGHDT and CDR2 is YYEEEE in the germline V gene. V dropped 4 bases and J dropped 2 bases, with 7 bases sitting between them. The CDR3 is 12 amino acids. CDR3 in DNA: TGTGCCAGCAGCCAGATCCCCTACGAGCAGTACTTC. Amino acid sequence: CASSQIPYEQYF.

This clone was seen only a few times. The gene calls are TRBV5-5 and TRBJ2-5; the D is unclear. The CDR3 is 13 amino acids. V shed 0 bases and J shed 2 bases, with 5 bases lying between them. Germline V gene lookup returns CDR1 SGHKS and CDR2 YYEKEE (reference sequence). This CDR3 is CASSLGLQETQYF. The CDR3 nucleotides read TGTGCCAGCAGCTTGGGACTTCAAGAGACCCAGTACTTC.

This chain links TRBV7-9 with TRBJ2-7, with TRBD1 matching over 12 bases. The CDR3 contains 14 residues. The V segment lost 3 bases and the J segment 5 bases; nucleotides outside the gene matches: 2. In germline, CDR1 is SEHNR, CDR2 FQNEAQ (reference sequence). CDR3 protein: CASSLGQGANEQYF. For the CDR3, the DNA is TGTGCCAGCAGCTTGGGACAGGGGGCTAACGAGCAGTACTTC.

The gene calls are TRBV4-2 and TRBJ2-3, with D possibly being TRBD2 (5 bases). Germline V lookup: CDR1 LGHNA, CDR2 YNFKEQ. This CDR3 has 16 residues. Deletions cut 0 bases from V and 1 base from J, with 11 bases between. CDR3 DNA: TGTGCCAGCAGCCAAGATCTGGGAGCGGGCACAGATACGCAGTATTTT. Translation: CASSQDLGAGTDTQYF.

Remarks on this clone: Different DNA sequences within this sample yield the same CDR3. This chain uses TRBV9 with TRBJ2-2; possibly TRBD1 for D (5 bases). Deletions cut 2 bases from V and 1 base from J, with 6 bases between. Germline-derived CDR1 and CDR2 are SGDLS and YYNGEE. This CDR3 contains 14 residues. The CDR3 region has the DNA TGTGCCAGCAGCGTTACAGGGAACACCGGGGAGCTGTTTTTT. Translated, it gives CASSVTGNTGELFF.

This chain joins TRBV7-9 and TRBJ2-1, with TRBD1 identical over 7 bases. The CDR3 is 15 amino acids. From germline, CDR1 is SEHNR and CDR2 FQNEAQ (reference sequence). The V gene end was trimmed by 5 bases and the J gene end by 9 bases; junction bases not matched to a gene: 13. The CDR3 DNA sequence: TGTGCCAGCAGCGCGCCGGGACAGCGAGAGGGTGAGCAGTTCTTC. This encodes CASSAPGQREGEQFF.